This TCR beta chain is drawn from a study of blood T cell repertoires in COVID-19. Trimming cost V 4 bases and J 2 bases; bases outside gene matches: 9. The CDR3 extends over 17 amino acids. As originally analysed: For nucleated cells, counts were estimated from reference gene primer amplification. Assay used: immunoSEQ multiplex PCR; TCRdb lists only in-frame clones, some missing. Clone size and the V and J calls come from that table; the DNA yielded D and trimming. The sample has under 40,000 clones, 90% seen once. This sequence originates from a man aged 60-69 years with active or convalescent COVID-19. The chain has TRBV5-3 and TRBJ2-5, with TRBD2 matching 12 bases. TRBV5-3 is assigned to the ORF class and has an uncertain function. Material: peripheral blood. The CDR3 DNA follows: TGTGCCAGAAGCCCAATTGGGACTAGCGGGTCTCAAGAGACCCAGTACTTC. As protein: CARSPIGTSGSQETQYF.